These T cell receptor beta chains were read from a single sample in a study of cytomegalovirus exposure and HLA in healthy donors. Assay: immunoSEQ multiplex PCR; the TCRdb copy retains only in-frame clones and omits some. The sample consists of some 170,000 clones, less than 90% of them appearing once. The sample consisted of PBMCs. The receptors derive from a woman aged 25-40 years in good health and CMV-seronegative. Both conserved end residues are trimmed from each CDR3. Size values are once, few and many counts, or a class for expanded clones, and some rows have none.

v_gene: TRBV7-2
abundance: -
CDR3aa: ASSLVVDQPQH

v_gene: TRBV29-1
abundance: -
CDR3aa: SVAHRVKGGNEQF

v_gene: TRBV5-4
abundance: -
CDR3aa: ASSWFGTEAEKLF

v_gene: TRBV25-1
abundance: few
CDR3aa: ASSRNTEAF

v_gene: TRBV5-1
abundance: -
CDR3aa: ASSPPGRATQY

v_gene: TRBV11-2
abundance: -
CDR3aa: ASSFRQGGSLTEAF

v_gene: TRBV12-5
abundance: -
CDR3aa: ASGPRDATYEQY

v_gene: TRBV7-8
abundance: -
CDR3aa: ASSYPGLAGSEQY

v_gene: TRBV27
abundance: few
CDR3aa: ASSLLPPTGAYGYT

v_gene: TRBV5-1
abundance: -
CDR3aa: ASSFDRAGGTEAF

v_gene: TRBV19
abundance: -
CDR3aa: ASSIFNGYT

v_gene: TRBV29-1
abundance: -
CDR3aa: SVEEPEGTYEQY

v_gene: TRBV5-1
abundance: once
CDR3aa: ASSPGQYSGNTIY

v_gene: TRBV5-4
abundance: -
CDR3aa: ASSKKLAGSYEQY

v_gene: TRBV7-3
abundance: -
CDR3aa: ASSLQGSTDTQY

v_gene: TRBV29-1
abundance: -
CDR3aa: SVAGRTSGTESSYEQY

v_gene: TRBV5-1
abundance: -
CDR3aa: ASSLLPGGRSTNEKLF

v_gene: TRBV7-8
abundance: -
CDR3aa: ASSLVPEETQY

v_gene: TRBV27
abundance: -
CDR3aa: ASSSPGTVYTGELF

v_gene: TRBV7-2
abundance: -
CDR3aa: ASSLSIRFRDSNEKLF

v_gene: TRBV5-4
abundance: -
CDR3aa: ASSLGFRGRSDTGELF

v_gene: TRBV19
abundance: -
CDR3aa: ASSIRFNQPQH